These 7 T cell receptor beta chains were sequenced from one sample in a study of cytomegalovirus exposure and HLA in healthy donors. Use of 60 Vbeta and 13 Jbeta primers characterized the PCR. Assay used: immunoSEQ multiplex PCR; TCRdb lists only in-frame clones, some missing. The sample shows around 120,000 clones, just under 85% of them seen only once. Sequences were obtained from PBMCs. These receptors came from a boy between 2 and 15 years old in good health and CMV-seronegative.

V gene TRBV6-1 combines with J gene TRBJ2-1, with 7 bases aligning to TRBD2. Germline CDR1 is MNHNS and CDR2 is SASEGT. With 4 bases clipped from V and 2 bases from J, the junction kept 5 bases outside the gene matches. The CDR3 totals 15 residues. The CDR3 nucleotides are TGTGCCAGCAGTGGGGGGGGTGAGCCCTACAATGAGCAGTTCTTC. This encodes CASSGGGEPYNEQFF.

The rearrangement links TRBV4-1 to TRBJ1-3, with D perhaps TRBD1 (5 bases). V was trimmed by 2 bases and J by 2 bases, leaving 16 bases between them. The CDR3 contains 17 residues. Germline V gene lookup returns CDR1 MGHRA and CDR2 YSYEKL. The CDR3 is CASSQTWEGNAGNTIYF. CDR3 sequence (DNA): TGCGCCAGCAGCCAAACCTGGGAGGGGAACGCTGGAAACACCATATATTTT.

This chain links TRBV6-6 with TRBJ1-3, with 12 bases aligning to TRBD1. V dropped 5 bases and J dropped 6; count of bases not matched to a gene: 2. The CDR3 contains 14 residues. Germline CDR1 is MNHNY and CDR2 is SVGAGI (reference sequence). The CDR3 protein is CASSRDRGQNTIYF. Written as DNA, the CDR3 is TGTGCCAGCAGTCGGGACAGGGGGCAAAACACCATATATTTT.

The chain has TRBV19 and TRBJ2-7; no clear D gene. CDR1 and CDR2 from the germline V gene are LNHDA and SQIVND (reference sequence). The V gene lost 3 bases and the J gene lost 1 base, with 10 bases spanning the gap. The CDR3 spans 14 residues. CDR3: CASSIELRSYEQYF. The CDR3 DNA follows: TGTGCCAGTAGTATTGAACTACGATCCTACGAGCAGTACTTC.

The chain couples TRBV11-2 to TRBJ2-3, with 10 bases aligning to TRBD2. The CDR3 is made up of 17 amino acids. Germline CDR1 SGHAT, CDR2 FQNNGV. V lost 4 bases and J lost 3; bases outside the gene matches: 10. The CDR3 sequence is CASSSPWTSGQTDTQYF. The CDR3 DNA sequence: TGTGCCAGCAGCTCCCCTTGGACTAGCGGACAAACAGATACGCAGTATTTT. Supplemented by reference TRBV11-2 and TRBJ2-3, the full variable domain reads EAGVAQSPRYKIIEKRQSVAFWCNPISGHATLYWYQQILGQGPKLLIQFQNNGVVDDSQLPKDRFSAERLKGVDSTLKIQPAKLEDSAVYLCASSSPWTSGQTDTQYFGPGTRLTVL.

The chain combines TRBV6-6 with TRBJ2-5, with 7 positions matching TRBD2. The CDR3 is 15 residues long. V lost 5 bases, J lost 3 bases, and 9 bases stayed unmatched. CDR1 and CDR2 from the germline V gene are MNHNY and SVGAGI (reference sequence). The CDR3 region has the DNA TGTGCCAGCAGTAGGGGCGGGGGATTGGAAGAGACCCAGTACTTC. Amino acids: CASSRGGGLEETQYF.

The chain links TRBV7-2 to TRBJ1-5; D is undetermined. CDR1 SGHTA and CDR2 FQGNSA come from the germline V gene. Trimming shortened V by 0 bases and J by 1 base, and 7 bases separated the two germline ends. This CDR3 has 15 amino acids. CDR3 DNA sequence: TGTGCCAGCAGCTTAGCGCGGGCCAGCAATCAGCCCCAGCATTTT. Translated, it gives CASSLARASNQPQHF.